One sample yielded the 12 T cell receptor beta chains listed below, sequenced in a study of cytomegalovirus exposure and HLA in healthy donors. Primers included in the PCR were 60 Vbeta and 13 Jbeta primers. The protocol was immunoSEQ multiplex PCR, while the TCRdb copy is restricted to in-frame clones and leaves out a portion. The table lists roughly 52,000 clones, about 84% of them singletons. Specimen: PBMCs. Every receptor here comes from a female donor in good health and CMV-seronegative.

This sequence joins TRBV6-5 and TRBJ1-1; D is unclear. The CDR3 runs to 12 residues. Trimming took 7 bases from V and 10 from J, leaving 16 bases between them. Germline-derived CDR1 and CDR2 are MNHEY and SVGAGI. This CDR3 reads CASKGLGRRAFF. The CDR3 DNA reads as TGTGCCAGCAAAGGACTGGGTCGGAGAGCTTTCTTT.

The chain is built from TRBV5-4 and TRBJ2-7; 8 bases line up with TRBD1. The CDR3 consists of 15 residues. The junction had 4 bases not matched to a gene; V was cut back by 0 bases and J by 2 bases. CDR1 and CDR2 (germline): SGHNT, YYREEE (reference sequence). The CDR3 DNA follows: TGTGCCAGCAGCTTGGATCAGGGGGCTGCCTACGAGCAGTACTTC. It is translated as CASSLDQGAAYEQYF.

The CDR3 DNA is TGTGCCAGCAGCCCCTCACGGACAGAGAACCTCCACTTT. It codes for CASSPSRTENLHF. The chain uses TRBV7-6 and TRBJ1-6, with a tentative D call TRBD1 (6 bases). The CDR3 is 13 amino acids. V was cut by 5 bases and J by 15 bases, with 17 bases left in between. In germline, CDR1 is SGHVS, CDR2 FNYEAQ. Drawing the rest from reference TRBV7-6 and TRBJ1-6, the complete variable domain is GAGVSQSPRYKVTKRGQDVALRCDPISGHVSLYWYRQALGQGPEFLTYFNYEAQQDKSGLPNDRFSAERPEGSISTLTIQRTEQRDSAMYRCASSPSRTENLHFGNGTRLTVT.

This chain connects TRBV5-1 to TRBJ1-1; D remains ambiguous. CDR3 length: 16 residues. Trimming shortened V by 2 bases and J by 6 bases, and 20 bases separated the two germline ends. Germline V gene sequence: CDR1 SGHRS, CDR2 YFSETQ. This CDR3 reads CASSLVRTGIGAEAFF. In DNA, the CDR3 is TGCGCCAGCAGCTTAGTACGTACCGGTATAGGAGCTGAAGCTTTCTTT.

This clone occurred once. The rearrangement uses TRBV7-2 and TRBJ1-1, with TRBD1 as a possible D gene (5 bases). The CDR3 is made up of 13 amino acids. The V end was cut by 5 bases, the J end by 8 bases, with 15 bases between. Germline-derived CDR1 and CDR2 are SGHTA and FQGNSA. The CDR3 loop is CASSPFRRGEAFF. The DNA of the CDR3 is TGTGCCAGCAGCCCTTTCCGAAGGGGCGAAGCTTTCTTT.

The chain couples TRBV19 to TRBJ2-7; 9 bases map to TRBD1. CDR1 and CDR2 (germline): LNHDA, SQIVND (reference sequence). This CDR3 spans 15 amino acids. V gave up 5 bases and J gave up 1 base; unmatched junction bases: 6. The CDR3 coding sequence is TGTGCCAGTAGTTCCCGGGACAGGGTTTCCTACGAGCAGTACTTC. This encodes CASSSRDRVSYEQYF.

The gene calls are TRBV18 and TRBJ1-2, with a tentative D call TRBD1 (5 bases). V gave up 3 bases and J gave up 4 bases, with 12 bases separating them. The CDR3 consists of 14 residues. Germline loops: CDR1 KGHSH, CDR2 LQKENI. This CDR3 is CASSPTGQGYGYTF. The CDR3 DNA sequence: TGTGCCAGCTCACCCACAGGTCAGGGCTATGGCTACACCTTC.

The rearrangement uses TRBV27 and TRBJ1-5, with TRBD1 matching over 9 bases. The V gene end was trimmed by 5 bases and the J gene end by 3 bases; junction bases not matched to a gene: 5. From germline, CDR1 is MNHEY and CDR2 SMNVEV (reference sequence). CDR3 length: 15 residues. CDR3 sequence reads: CASSLGQGINQPQHF. Here the CDR3 DNA reads TGTGCCAGCAGTCTAGGACAGGGGATCAATCAGCCCCAGCATTTT.

The chain combines TRBV2 with TRBJ1-2, with a tentative D call TRBD1 (5 bases). Germline loops: CDR1 SNHLY, CDR2 FYNNEI. The CDR3 runs to 12 residues. Trimming pared 6 bases from V and 4 bases from J, leaving 9 bases between. DNA for the CDR3: TGTGCCAGCAGGGGACTGCGCTATGGCTACACCTTC. Translated, it gives CASRGLRYGYTF.

The V call is TRBV25-1, the J call TRBJ1-3; D not certain. Looked up from germline, CDR1 is MGHDK and CDR2 is SYGVNS. The CDR3 is made up of 12 amino acids. Between the trimmed V and J ends, which lost 10 bases and 0 bases, there was a span of 7 bases. As DNA, the CDR3 is TGTGCCACACGGAGCTCTGGAAACACCATATATTTT. It specifies CATRSSGNTIYF.

V usage is TRBV18 and J usage is TRBJ2-3, with 9 bases matching TRBD1. In germline, CDR1 is KGHSH, CDR2 LQKENI. V was clipped by 3 bases and J by 2 bases; unmatched bases: 9. The CDR3 covers 17 residues. CDR3 protein: CASSPAYRGLPTDTQYF. Written as DNA, the CDR3 is TGTGCCAGCTCACCGGCTTACAGGGGGCTACCCACAGATACGCAGTATTTT.

The rearrangement joins TRBV7-2 to TRBJ1-2; 11 bases are a match to TRBD1. CDR1 and CDR2 (germline): SGHTA, FQGNSA. The CDR3 loop spans 17 amino acids. The V gene end was trimmed by 1 base and the J gene end by 8 bases; junction bases not matched to a gene: 12. The CDR3 protein is CASSLGGTGGFLSGYTF. CDR3 in DNA: TGTGCCAGCAGCTTAGGTGGGACAGGGGGGTTCTTATCAGGCTACACCTTC.